This T cell receptor (beta chain) came from a study of cytomegalovirus exposure and HLA in healthy donors. To note about this clone: Its specificity is unknown.

PCR amplification relied on 60 Vbeta primers (plus 13 Jbeta primers). Method: immunoSEQ multiplex PCR; TCRdb's copy keeps in-frame clones and lacks some. In the table there are approximately 140,000 clones, about four fifths of which are singletons. The study, taken as a whole, reports: Other equally common chains were less clonally expanded than HLA-associated TCR beta chains, a later analysis showed. The classifier, whose performance was assessed in both the original and validation cohorts, reportedly diagnosed cytomegalovirus status with high specificity and sensitivity.

Germline V gene lookup returns CDR1 SNHLY and CDR2 FYNNEI. The CDR3 is 16 residues long. V lost 3 bases and J lost 4; bases outside the gene matches: 7. Despite likely unrecorded immune exposures, the donors were nominally healthy at the time of sampling. Sequencing input: PBMCs. This clonotype was sampled from a man in his forties or fifties in good health and CMV-seropositive. This rearrangement joins TRBV2 to TRBJ2-3; TRBD2 matches at 10 bases. CDR3 protein: CASSDGSGRSADTQYF. CDR3 DNA: TGTGCCAGCAGTGATGGTAGCGGGAGGTCAGCAGATACGCAGTATTTT.